What follows describes a single TCR beta chain. The sample comes from a study of blood T cell repertoires in COVID-19. Study summary: COVID-19 samples collected from the United States, Italy and Spain covered acute and convalescent phases. T cells, B-cell-depleted T cells, or PBMCs provided the cDNA or gDNA that served as material.

In the original analysis: Reference gene primer amplification gave nucleated cell count estimates. Sequenced by immunoSEQ multiplex PCR; TCRdb stores in-frame clones only, minus some. The V and J calls and clone size are taken from that table; D and trimming were inferred from the DNA. There are more than 200,000 clones in the sample; 88% occur only once, and 1.5% to 2% lies in the top ten. The germline V gene encodes CDR1 LNHDA and CDR2 SQIVND (reference sequence). The CDR3 loop spans 14 amino acids. Losses at the gene ends were 7 bases for V and 3 bases for J; bases not matched to a gene: 3. The chain links TRBV19 to TRBJ1-5; TRBD1 matches at 10 bases. The source of this sequence is a man in his 70s with acute or convalescent COVID-19. Material: peripheral blood. This CDR3 reads CASKTGGFNQPQHF. DNA of the CDR3: TGTGCCAGTAAGACAGGGGGCTTCAATCAGCCCCAGCATTTT.